A selection of T cell receptor beta chains follows, all from one sample in a study of T-cell reconstitution after alpha-beta-depleted transplantation in children. Each CDR3 protein gets one entry after TCRdb re-called the PCR reads with MiXCR. Among hundreds of thousands of distinct CDR3 sequences listed, 10% to 15% were seen once. Sequenced material: PBMCs, mostly from graft donor cells, taken 360 days after TCRalphabeta/CD19-depleted stem cell transplant. These receptor sequences come from a male patient younger than 18 who had a stem cell transplant for acute myeloid leukemia, so the T cells may come from the graft donor. CDR3s include the opening cysteine and the closing phenylalanine or tryptophan. The D gene is left open where the match is weak. Where a row states a size, it is once, few, many or the class of an expanded clone; other rows omit it.

J gene	V gene	D gene	clone size	CDR3 DNA	CDR3 protein
TRBJ2-3	TRBV7-9	.	.	TGTGCCAGCAGCTTAACCAGGGGTGTGGACACAGATACGCAGTATTTT	CASSLTRGVDTDTQYF
TRBJ2-7	TRBV11-1	.	few	TGTGCCAGCAGCTTGGACCTTAGAAATGGACGTGTCTGGTACGAGCAGTACTTC	CASSLDLRNGRVWYEQYF
TRBJ2-7	TRBV28	.	.	TGTGCCAGCAGTTATCTAGGGAAGCTGTCCTACGAGCAGTACTTC	CASSYLGKLSYEQYF
TRBJ2-7	TRBV5-1	.	.	TGCGCCAGCAGCTTGGCCCCGGGACGGAGTTCCTACGAGCAGTACTTC	CASSLAPGRSSYEQYF
TRBJ2-2	TRBV19	TRBD1	.	TGTGCCAGTAGTCACGGGACAGGGCTTATGTCGGGGGAGCTGTTTTTT	CASSHGTGLMSGELFF
TRBJ1-1	TRBV20-1	.	.	TGCAGTGCTAGACCCCCCGGGACAAACCTTATGAACACTGAAGCTTTCTTT	CSARPPGTNLMNTEAFF
TRBJ2-7	TRBV27	.	.	TGTGCCAGCAGTTTTCTCGGGGCCGAGCAGTACTTC	CASSFLGAEQYF
TRBJ2-1	TRBV28	.	few	TGTGCCAGCTTAGGGGACGAACAGCCCTACAATGAGCAGTTCTTC	CASLGDEQPYNEQFF
TRBJ2-1	TRBV18	.	few	TGTGCCAGCTCACCGGACGGACAGAATAACAATGAGCAGTTCTTC	CASSPDGQNNNEQFF
TRBJ2-1	TRBV28	TRBD1	many	TGTGCCAGCAGTCGGACAGGGGCCAGGGGTGGGAGAAATGAGCAGTTCTTC	CASSRTGARGGRNEQFF
TRBJ2-2	TRBV20-1	TRBD2	.	TGCAGTGCCATTGGGATCCGACTAGCGGGTACCGGGGAGCTTTTTTTT	CSAIGIRLAGTGELFF
TRBJ2-3	TRBV20-1	.	few	TGCAGGGCTGAGTTTGCAGATACGCAGTATTTT	CRAEFADTQYF
TRBJ2-1	TRBV6-2/TRBV6-3	TRBD2	few	TGTGCCAGCAGTTACCTATACCCCGGGACTAGCGGGAAAAATGAGCAGTTCTTC	CASSYLYPGTSGKNEQFF
TRBJ2-7	TRBV6-1	.	.	TGTGCCAGCAGGAAGACAGGGATCGGACTACCGACCTACGAGCAGTACTTC	CASRKTGIGLPTYEQYF
TRBJ2-1	TRBV5-4	.	many	TGTGCCAGCAGCGTCGGACTTGAGCAGTTCTTC	CASSVGLEQFF
TRBJ2-7	TRBV20-1	.	.	TGCAGTGCTAGAGATTGGACGGGAGTTCCCTACGAGCAGTACTTC	CSARDWTGVPYEQYF
TRBJ2-7	TRBV20-1	.	few	TGCAGTGCCCCAAATGGGGCAGTTCCCTACGAGCAGTACTTC	CSAPNGAVPYEQYF
TRBJ2-7	TRBV28	.	few	TGTGCCAGCAAAAACCTAAGGACCGTTGGGGCCTACGAGCAGTACTTC	CASKNLRTVGAYEQYF
TRBJ2-3	TRBV12-3/TRBV12-4	.	.	TGTGCCAGCAGTTTAAGGGCAGCAGGACGATCCACAGATACGCAGTATTTT	CASSLRAAGRSTDTQYF
TRBJ2-5	TRBV12-3/TRBV12-4	.	.	TGTGCCAGCAGTTTCGCGGCGGTACATACCTCCCAAGAGACCCAGTACTTC	CASSFAAVHTSQETQYF
TRBJ2-2	TRBV29-1	TRBD1	.	TGCAGCTTCAGCCCGACAGGGGGCCTAGGGGGGGAGCTGTTTTTT	CSFSPTGGLGGELFF
TRBJ2-1	TRBV5-5	TRBD1	few	TGTGCCAGCAGCTTGTTAGCGGGACAGGGGGTCGGTGAGCAGTTCTTC	CASSLLAGQGVGEQFF
TRBJ2-3	TRBV11-1	TRBD2	few	TGTGCCAGCAGCCGATTCCCCGGGACTAGGGACCGCACAGATACGCAGTATTTT	CASSRFPGTRDRTDTQYF
TRBJ2-5	TRBV29-1	TRBD1	few	TGCAGCGTTCTGACAGGGGTAGAAGAGACCCAGTACTTC	CSVLTGVEETQYF
TRBJ1-2	TRBV4-3	.	few	TGCGCCAGCAGCCAAGATGTAGTGCCTGGGAACTATGGCTACACCTTC	CASSQDVVPGNYGYTF
TRBJ2-3	TRBV20-1	TRBD2	few	TGCAGTGCTCTGGGACTAGCCGCAGATACGCAGTATTTT	CSALGLAADTQYF
TRBJ2-3	TRBV20-1	TRBD2	.	TGCACTCCGGGACTAGCGGGGGGATCTTCCACAGATACGCAGTATTTT	CTPGLAGGSSTDTQYF
TRBJ2-7	TRBV5-1	.	.	TGCGCCAGCAGCTCACCCGGTCAGGGGTGGGAGCAGTACTTC	CASSSPGQGWEQYF
TRBJ1-5	TRBV24-1	.	.	TGTGCCACCAGTGATTCCAAATCCGGGAATCAGCCCCAGCATTTT	CATSDSKSGNQPQHF
TRBJ2-3	TRBV10-3	.	.	TGTGCCACCTCCCGGGCCAAGTCTACAGATACGCAGTATTTT	CATSRAKSTDTQYF
TRBJ2-3	TRBV6-2/TRBV6-3	TRBD1	few	TGTGCCAGCAGTTCGGCGGACAGGGCATATACGCAGTATTTT	CASSSADRAYTQYF
TRBJ2-2	TRBV10-3	TRBD2	.	TGTGCCATCAGCAGACTAGCGGGAGCGAACACCGGGGAGCTGTTTTTT	CAISRLAGANTGELFF
TRBJ2-1	TRBV7-9	.	.	TGTGCCAAAGAAGCGGGTTCCTACAATGAGCAGTTCTTC	CAKEAGSYNEQFF
TRBJ2-7	TRBV14	.	.	TGTGCCAGCAGCCTTAAACGTGGCTTGAACGAGCAGTACTTC	CASSLKRGLNEQYF
TRBJ2-1	TRBV20-1	.	many	TGCAGTGCTACCCCCGCCAAGCGGCTGTACAATGAGCAGTTCTTC	CSATPAKRLYNEQFF
TRBJ1-1	TRBV24-1	.	.	TGTGCCACGCCCCCCCGGGACGTCGGCACTGAAGCTTTCTTT	CATPPRDVGTEAFF
TRBJ2-4	TRBV20-1	.	.	TGCAGTGCTACCCCCCGGGGAGTCTTC	CSATPRGVF
TRBJ2-2	TRBV7-6	.	.	TGTGCCAGCAGCTTAAAAGGGTCGCACACCGGGGAGCTGTTTTTT	CASSLKGSHTGELFF
TRBJ2-7	TRBV10-3	TRBD1	.	TGTGCCATCAGTGGGAACAGGGGGATAGGCTCCTACGAGCAGTACTTC	CAISGNRGIGSYEQYF
TRBJ2-5	TRBV29-1	.	few	TGCAGCGTCAGGGGCCCCTCGGAGACCCAGTACTTC	CSVRGPSETQYF
TRBJ2-3	TRBV3-1	.	many	TGTGCCAGCAGCCAAGACGGACGAGGGCAAGATACGCAGTATTTT	CASSQDGRGQDTQYF
TRBJ2-1	TRBV6-1	.	many	TGTGCCAGCAAAGGCCCCAGCTCCTACAATGAGCAGTTCTTC	CASKGPSSYNEQFF
TRBJ2-6	TRBV30	.	.	TGTGCCGGTAGGGGATCTGGGGCCAACGTCCTGACTTTC	CAGRGSGANVLTF
TRBJ1-1	TRBV28	.	.	TGTGCCAGCAGTTCATTACTCGAGTCCTTGAACACTGAAGCTTTCTTT	CASSSLLESLNTEAFF
TRBJ2-7	TRBV7-2	.	few	TGTGCCAGCAGCACCCGACAGGTTGGGTACGAGCAGTACTTC	CASSTRQVGYEQYF
TRBJ2-7	TRBV29-1	.	few	TGCAGCGTAGCACAGGTTCCCTCCTACGAGCAGTACTTC	CSVAQVPSYEQYF
TRBJ2-1	TRBV7-9	.	once	TGTGCCAGCAGCTTAGCCGGGGGAAAACTATACAATGAGCAGTTCTTC	CASSLAGGKLYNEQFF
TRBJ2-1	TRBV4-3	.	few	TGCGCCAGCAGCCGATTTACTAGCCCCCTCGAGAATGAGCAGTTCTTC	CASSRFTSPLENEQFF
TRBJ2-2	TRBV12-3/TRBV12-4	TRBD1	few	TGTGCCAGCAGTTTAGCGATACAGGGGGCGAACACCGGGGAGCTGTTTTTT	CASSLAIQGANTGELFF